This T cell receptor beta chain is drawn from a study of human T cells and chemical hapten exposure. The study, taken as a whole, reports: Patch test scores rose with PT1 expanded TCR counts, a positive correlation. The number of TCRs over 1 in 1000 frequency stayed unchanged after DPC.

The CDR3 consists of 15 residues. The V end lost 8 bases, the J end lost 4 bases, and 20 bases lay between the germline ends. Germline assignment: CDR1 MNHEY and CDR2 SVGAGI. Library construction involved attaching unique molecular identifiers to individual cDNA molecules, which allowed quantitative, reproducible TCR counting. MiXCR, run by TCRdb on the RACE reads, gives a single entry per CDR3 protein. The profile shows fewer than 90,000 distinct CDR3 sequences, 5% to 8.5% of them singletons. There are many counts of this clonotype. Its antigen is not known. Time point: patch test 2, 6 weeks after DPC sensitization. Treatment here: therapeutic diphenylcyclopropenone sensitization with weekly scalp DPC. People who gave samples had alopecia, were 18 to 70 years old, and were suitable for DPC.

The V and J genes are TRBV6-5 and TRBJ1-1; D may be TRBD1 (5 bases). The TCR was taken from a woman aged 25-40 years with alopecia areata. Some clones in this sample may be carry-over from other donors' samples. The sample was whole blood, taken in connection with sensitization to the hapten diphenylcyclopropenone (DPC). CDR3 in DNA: TGTGCCAGCGCCGGGGGAGCCTCGGGAAGCACTGAAGCTTTCTTT. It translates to CASAGGASGSTEAFF.